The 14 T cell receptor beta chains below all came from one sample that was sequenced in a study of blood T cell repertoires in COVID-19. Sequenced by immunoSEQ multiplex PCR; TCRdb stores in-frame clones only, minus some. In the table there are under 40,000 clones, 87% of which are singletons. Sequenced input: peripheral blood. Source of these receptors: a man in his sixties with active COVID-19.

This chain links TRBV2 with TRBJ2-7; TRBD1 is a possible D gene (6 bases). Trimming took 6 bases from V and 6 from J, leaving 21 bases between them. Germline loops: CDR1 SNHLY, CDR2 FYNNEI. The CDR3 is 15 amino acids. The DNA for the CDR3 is TGTGCCAGCAGGCCTGGGGGCCCCCAAACGGCCGAGCAGTACTTC. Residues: CASRPGGPQTAEQYF.

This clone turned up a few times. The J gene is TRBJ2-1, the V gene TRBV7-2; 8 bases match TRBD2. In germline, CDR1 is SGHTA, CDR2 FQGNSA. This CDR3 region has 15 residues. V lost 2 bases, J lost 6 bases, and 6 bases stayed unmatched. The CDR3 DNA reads TGTGCCAGCAGCTTACTCGGGGGGGCGGGCAATGAGCAGTTCTTC. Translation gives CASSLLGGAGNEQFF.

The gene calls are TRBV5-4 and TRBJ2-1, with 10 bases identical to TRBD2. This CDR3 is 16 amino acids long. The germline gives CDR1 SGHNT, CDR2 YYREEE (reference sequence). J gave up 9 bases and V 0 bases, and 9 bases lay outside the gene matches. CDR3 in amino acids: CASSLEGLAGAGEQFF. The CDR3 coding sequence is TGTGCCAGCAGCTTGGAAGGGCTAGCGGGAGCGGGTGAGCAGTTCTTC.

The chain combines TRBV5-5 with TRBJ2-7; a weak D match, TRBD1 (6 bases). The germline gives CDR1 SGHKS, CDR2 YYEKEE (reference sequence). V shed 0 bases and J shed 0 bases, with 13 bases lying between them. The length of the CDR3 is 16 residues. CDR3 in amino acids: CASSLGPTGLSYEQYF. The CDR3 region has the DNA TGTGCCAGCAGCTTGGGCCCGACAGGCCTCTCCTACGAGCAGTACTTC.

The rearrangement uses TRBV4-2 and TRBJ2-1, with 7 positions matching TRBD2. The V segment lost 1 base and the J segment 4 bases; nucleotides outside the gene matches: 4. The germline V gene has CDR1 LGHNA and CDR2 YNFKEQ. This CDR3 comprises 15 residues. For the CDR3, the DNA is TGTGCCAGCAGCCAAGGGCTAGCGGATTACAATGAGCAGTTCTTC. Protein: CASSQGLADYNEQFF.

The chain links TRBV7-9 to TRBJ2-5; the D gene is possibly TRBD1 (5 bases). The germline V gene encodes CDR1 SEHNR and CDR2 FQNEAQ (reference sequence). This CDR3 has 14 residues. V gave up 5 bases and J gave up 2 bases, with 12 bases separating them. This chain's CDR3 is CASSPWTLQETQYF. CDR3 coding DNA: TGTGCCAGCAGCCCTTGGACACTTCAAGAGACCCAGTACTTC. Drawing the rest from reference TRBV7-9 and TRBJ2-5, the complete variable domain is DTGVSQNPRHKITKRGQNVTFRCDPISEHNRLYWYRQTLGQGPEFLTYFQNEAQLEKSRLLSDRFSAERPKGSFSTLEIQRTEQGDSAMYLCASSPWTLQETQYFGPGTRLLVL.

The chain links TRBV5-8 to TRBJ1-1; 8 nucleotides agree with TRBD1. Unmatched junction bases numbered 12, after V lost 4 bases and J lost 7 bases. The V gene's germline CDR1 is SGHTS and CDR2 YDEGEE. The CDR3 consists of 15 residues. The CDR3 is CASSTRQGWDIEAFF. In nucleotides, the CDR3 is TGTGCCAGCAGCACCCGACAGGGGTGGGACATTGAAGCTTTCTTT.

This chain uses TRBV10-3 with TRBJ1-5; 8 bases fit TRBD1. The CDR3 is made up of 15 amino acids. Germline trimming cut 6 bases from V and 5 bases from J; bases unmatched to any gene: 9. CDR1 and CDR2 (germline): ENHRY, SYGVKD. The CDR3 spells CAIRGTGFPDQPQHF. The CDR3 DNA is TGTGCCATCAGGGGGACAGGATTCCCTGATCAGCCCCAGCATTTT.

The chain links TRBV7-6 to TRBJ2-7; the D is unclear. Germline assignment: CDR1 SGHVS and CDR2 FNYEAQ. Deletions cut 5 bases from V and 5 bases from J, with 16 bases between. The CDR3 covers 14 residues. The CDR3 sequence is CASSPWAQPHEQYF. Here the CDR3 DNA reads TGTGCCAGCAGCCCCTGGGCCCAGCCTCACGAGCAGTACTTC.

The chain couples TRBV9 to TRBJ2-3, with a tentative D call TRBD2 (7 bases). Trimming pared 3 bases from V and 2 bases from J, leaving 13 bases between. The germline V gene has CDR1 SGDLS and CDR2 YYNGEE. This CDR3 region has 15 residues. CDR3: CASSEGGALTDTQYF. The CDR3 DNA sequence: TGTGCCAGCAGCGAGGGGGGGGCCCTCACAGATACGCAGTATTTT.

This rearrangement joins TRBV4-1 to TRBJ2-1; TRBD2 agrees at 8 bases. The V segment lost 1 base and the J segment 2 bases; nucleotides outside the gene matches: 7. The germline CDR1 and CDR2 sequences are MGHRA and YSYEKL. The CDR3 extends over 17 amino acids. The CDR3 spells CASSQVLRGVPYNEQFF. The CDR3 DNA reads TGCGCCAGCAGCCAAGTATTGCGGGGGGTCCCCTACAATGAGCAGTTCTTC.

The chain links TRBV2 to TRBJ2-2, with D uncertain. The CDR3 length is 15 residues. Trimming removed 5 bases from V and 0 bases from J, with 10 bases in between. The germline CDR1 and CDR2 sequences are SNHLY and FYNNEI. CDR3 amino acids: CASSIVGANTGELFF. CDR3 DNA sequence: TGTGCCAGCAGTATCGTGGGCGCGAACACCGGGGAGCTGTTTTTT.

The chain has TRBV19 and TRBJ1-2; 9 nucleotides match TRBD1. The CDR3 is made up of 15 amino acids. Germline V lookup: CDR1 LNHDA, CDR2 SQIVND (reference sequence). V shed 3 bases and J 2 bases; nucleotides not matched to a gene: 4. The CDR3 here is CASSITGTGNYGYTF. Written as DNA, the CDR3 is TGTGCCAGTAGTATCACCGGGACAGGGAACTATGGCTACACCTTC. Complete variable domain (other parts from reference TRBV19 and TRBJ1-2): DGGITQSPKYLFRKEGQNVTLSCEQNLNHDAMYWYRQDPGQGLRLIYYSQIVNDFQKGDIAEGYSVSREKKESFPLTVTSAQKNPTAFYLCASSITGTGNYGYTFGSGTRLTVV.

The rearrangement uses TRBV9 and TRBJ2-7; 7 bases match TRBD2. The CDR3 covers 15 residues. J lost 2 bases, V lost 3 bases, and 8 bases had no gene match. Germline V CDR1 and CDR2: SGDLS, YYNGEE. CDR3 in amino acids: CASSAGPSGAYEQYF. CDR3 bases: TGTGCCAGCAGCGCGGGGCCTAGCGGTGCCTACGAGCAGTACTTC.